This T cell receptor beta chain was documented in a study of T cell changes during pregnancy in multiple sclerosis. Clones were sequenced by immunoSEQ multiplex PCR, and TCRdb holds only the in-frame ones, with some missing. The table lists approximately 29,000 clones, roughly nine tenths of them singletons, with 0.8% in the top ten. There are 16 residues in the CDR3. With V trimmed by 1 base and J by 8 bases, 8 bases remained unmatched. Germline loops: CDR1 SGHAT, CDR2 FQNNGV. The chain links TRBV11-2 to TRBJ1-4; TRBD1 agrees at 9 bases. This TCR was recovered from a female donor with multiple sclerosis, enrolled in a pregnancy study. The sample consisted of CD4+ T cells from peripheral blood mononuclear cells, taken in the second trimester of pregnancy. This chain's CDR3 is CASSLVRGQGGEKLFF. The CDR3, as DNA: TGTGCCAGCAGCTTAGTCAGGGGACAGGGTGGCGAAAAACTGTTTTTT.